Following are 12 T cell receptor beta chains from one sample sequenced in a study of lymphopenia after photon versus proton radiotherapy. Profiling relied on immunoSEQ multiplex PCR, and the TCRdb table lists in-frame clones only, not all of them. The table has 40,000 or so clones, around 86% seen once. Sample: peripheral blood, taken from a patient treated with photon-based radiotherapy. These receptors came from a man in his forties with gastric cancer.

This sequence joins TRBV4-1 and TRBJ2-5; D not certain. The germline V and J ends were trimmed by 5 bases and 2 bases, with 3 bases remaining between them. The CDR3 has 11 residues. Per germline, CDR1 MGHRA and CDR2 YSYEKL. CDR3 sequence (DNA): TGCGCCAGCAGCGAACAAGAGACCCAGTACTTC. Translation: CASSEQETQYF.

V is TRBV30 and J is TRBJ1-2; no reliable D call. CDR1 is GTSNPN, CDR2 SVGIG, per germline (reference sequence). CDR3 length: 13 amino acids. With 7 bases removed from V and 6 bases from J, the gap between germline ends came to 18 bases. The CDR3 sequence: CAYASYIRDGYTF. CDR3 bases: TGTGCCTACGCGAGTTATATCAGAGATGGCTACACCTTC. Supplemented by reference TRBV30 and TRBJ1-2, the full variable domain reads SQTIHQWPATLVQPVGSPLSLECTVEGTSNPNLYWYRQAAGRGLQLLFYSVGIGQISSEVPQNLSASRPQDRQFILSSKKLLLSDSGFYLCAYASYIRDGYTFGSGTRLTVV.

In DNA form, the CDR3 reads TGTGCCAGCAGCTTGGGGACAGGGCCCAATGAGCAGTTCTTC. Translation: CASSLGTGPNEQFF. The rearrangement links TRBV5-6 to TRBJ2-1; TRBD1 agrees at 8 bases. This CDR3 contains 14 residues. The germline CDR1 and CDR2 sequences are SGHDT and YYEEEE. V was clipped by 0 bases and J by 6 bases; unmatched bases: 2.

J is TRBJ1-2 and V is TRBV7-9; a possible D gene is TRBD1 (5 bases). The CDR3 covers 15 residues. CDR1 is SEHNR and CDR2 is FQNEAQ in the germline V gene (reference sequence). The ends were cut back, 1 base at V and 0 bases at J, with 9 bases in the middle. CDR3 DNA sequence: TGTGCCAGCAGCTTAGGGGACGGTTCTAACTATGGCTACACCTTC. Encoded protein: CASSLGDGSNYGYTF. Together with reference TRBV7-9 and TRBJ1-2, the CDR3 gives the full variable domain: DTGVSQNPRHKITKRGQNVTFRCDPISEHNRLYWYRQTLGQGPEFLTYFQNEAQLEKSRLLSDRFSAERPKGSFSTLEIQRTEQGDSAMYLCASSLGDGSNYGYTFGSGTRLTVV.

This clone was observed a few times. The rearrangement joins TRBV7-8 to TRBJ2-7; 11 bases are shared with TRBD1. V gave up 1 base and J gave up 5 bases; unmatched junction bases: 4. Germline V gene lookup returns CDR1 SGHVS and CDR2 FQNEAQ. The CDR3 extends over 15 amino acids. CDR3 residues: CASSLGRTGGNEQYF. In DNA, the CDR3 is TGTGCCAGCAGCTTAGGCAGGACAGGGGGCAACGAGCAGTACTTC.

The chain employs TRBV5-8 and TRBJ1-5; maybe TRBD1 (5 bases). Looked up from germline, CDR1 is SGHTS and CDR2 is YDEGEE. The CDR3 covers 15 residues. Trimming removed 0 bases from V and 4 bases from J, with 11 bases in between. This CDR3 is CASSLGLTENQPQHF. CDR3 DNA sequence: TGTGCCAGCAGCTTGGGTTTGACAGAAAATCAGCCCCAGCATTTT.

V is TRBV6-1 and J is TRBJ1-1; 9 bases fit TRBD1. Trimming at V came to 11 bases and at J to 4 bases, leaving 8 bases not matched to a gene. The CDR3 runs to 13 residues. Germline loops: CDR1 MNHNS, CDR2 SASEGT. The CDR3 sequence is CASGDRAPTEAFF. Written as DNA, the CDR3 is TGTGCCTCTGGGGACAGGGCACCCACTGAAGCTTTCTTT.

The chain carries TRBV5-1 and TRBJ1-1; D call uncertain. The CDR3 has 14 residues. The germline V and J ends were trimmed by 4 bases and 5 bases, with 15 bases remaining between them. Germline lookup yields CDR1 SGHRS and CDR2 YFSETQ. CDR3 loop: CASSATSDGTEAFF. CDR3 sequence (DNA): TGCGCCAGCAGCGCCACATCTGATGGGACTGAAGCTTTCTTT.

This clone turned up a few times. The rearrangement links TRBV5-8 to TRBJ1-4; D remains unclear. The germline gives CDR1 SGHTS, CDR2 YDEGEE. The CDR3 spans 15 residues. V was shortened by 3 bases and J by 7 bases, with 16 bases between the two germline ends. The CDR3 sequence is CASSYRSLGGEKLFF. The CDR3 DNA reads TGTGCCAGCAGCTATAGGAGCCTGGGTGGTGAAAAACTGTTTTTT.

Only one count was recorded for this clone. This chain links TRBV10-3 with TRBJ1-5; possibly TRBD1 for D (5 bases). The ends were cut back, 9 bases at V and 4 bases at J, with 10 bases in the middle. Germline V CDR1 and CDR2: ENHRY, SYGVKD. The CDR3 covers 12 residues. CDR3 sequence (DNA): TGTGCCATTGGGACCTCTAATCAGCCCCAGCATTTT. It yields the protein CAIGTSNQPQHF.

V is TRBV6-1 and J is TRBJ2-2; 8 bases line up with TRBD1. With V trimmed by 8 bases and J by 3 bases, 5 bases remained unmatched. The CDR3 runs 14 residues. The germline V gene encodes CDR1 MNHNS and CDR2 SASEGT. CDR3 DNA sequence: TGTGCCAGCTCCAGGGGGCAGGACACCGGGGAGCTGTTTTTT. This codes for CASSRGQDTGELFF.

The chain is built from TRBV30 and TRBJ1-1; the D is unclear. This CDR3 region has 14 residues. Germline assignment: CDR1 GTSNPN and CDR2 SVGIG (reference sequence). Trimming stripped 6 bases from V and 6 bases from J, with 20 bases between. The CDR3 nucleotides are TGTGCCTGCTCGCGCGGCGGGTCAACGGCTGAAGCTTTCTTT. Its translation: CACSRGGSTAEAFF.